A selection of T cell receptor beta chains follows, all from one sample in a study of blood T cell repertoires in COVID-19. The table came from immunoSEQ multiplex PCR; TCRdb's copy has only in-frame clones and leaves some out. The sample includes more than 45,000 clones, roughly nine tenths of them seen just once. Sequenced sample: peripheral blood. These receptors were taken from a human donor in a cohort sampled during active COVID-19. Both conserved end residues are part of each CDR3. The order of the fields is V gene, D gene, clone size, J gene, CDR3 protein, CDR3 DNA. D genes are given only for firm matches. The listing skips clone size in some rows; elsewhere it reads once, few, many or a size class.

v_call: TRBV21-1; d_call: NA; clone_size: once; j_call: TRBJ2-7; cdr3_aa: CASSKVEGNEQYF; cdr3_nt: TGTGCCAGCAGCAAAGTGGAGGGAAACGAGCAGTACTTC
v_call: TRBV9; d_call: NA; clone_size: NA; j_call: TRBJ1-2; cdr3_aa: CASSVDRNYGYTF; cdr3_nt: TGTGCCAGCAGCGTAGACAGGAACTATGGCTACACCTTC
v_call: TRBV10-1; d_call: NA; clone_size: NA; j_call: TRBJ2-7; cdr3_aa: CASSGPGVEQYF; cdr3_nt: TGCGCCAGCAGCGGTCCGGGGGTTGAGCAGTACTTC
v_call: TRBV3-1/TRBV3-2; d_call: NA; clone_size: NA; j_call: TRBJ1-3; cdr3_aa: CASSQVGGPGNTIYF; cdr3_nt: TGTGCCAGCAGCCAAGTCGGGGGGCCCGGAAACACCATATATTTT
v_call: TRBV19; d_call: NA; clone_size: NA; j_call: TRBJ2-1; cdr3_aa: CASSIPLSVAHEQFF; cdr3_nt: TGTGCCAGTAGTATTCCCCTCTCGGTAGCGCATGAGCAGTTCTTC
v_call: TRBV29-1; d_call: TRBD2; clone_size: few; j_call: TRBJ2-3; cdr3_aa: CSALKVYSGHADTQYF; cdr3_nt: TGCAGCGCCTTGAAGGTGTATAGCGGGCATGCAGATACGCAGTATTTT
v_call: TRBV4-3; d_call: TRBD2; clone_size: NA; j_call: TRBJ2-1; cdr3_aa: CASSQGALAGTHNEQFF; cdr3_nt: TGCGCCAGCAGCCAAGGCGCGCTAGCGGGGACCCACAATGAGCAGTTCTTC
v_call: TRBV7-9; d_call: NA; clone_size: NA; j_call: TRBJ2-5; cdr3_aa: CASSLVSSETQYF; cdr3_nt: TGTGCCAGCAGCTTGGTGTCTAGCGAGACCCAGTACTTC
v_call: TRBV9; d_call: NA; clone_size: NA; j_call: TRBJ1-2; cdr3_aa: CASSPDTLYGYTF; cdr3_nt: TGTGCCAGCAGCCCGGACACACTCTATGGCTACACCTTC
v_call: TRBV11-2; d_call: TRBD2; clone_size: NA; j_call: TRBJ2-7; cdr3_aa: CASSSLAGGVYEQYF; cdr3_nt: TGTGCCAGCAGTTCCCTAGCGGGGGGAGTATACGAGCAGTACTTC
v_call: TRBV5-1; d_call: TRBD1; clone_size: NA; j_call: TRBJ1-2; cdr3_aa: CASSLPGGRPGKYGYTF; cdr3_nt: TGCGCCAGCAGCTTGCCAGGGGGCCGACCTGGTAAATATGGCTACACCTTC
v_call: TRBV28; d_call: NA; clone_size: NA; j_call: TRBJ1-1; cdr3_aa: CASSYYTGYQAFF; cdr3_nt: TGTGCCAGCAGCTACTACACAGGGTATCAAGCTTTCTTT
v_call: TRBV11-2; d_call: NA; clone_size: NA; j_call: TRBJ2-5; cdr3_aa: CASSPPGQETQYF; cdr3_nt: TGTGCCAGCAGCCCTCCAGGGCAAGAGACCCAGTACTTC
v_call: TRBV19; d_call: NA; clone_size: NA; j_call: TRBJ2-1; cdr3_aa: CASSSPRKGLGGEQFF; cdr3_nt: TGTGCCAGTAGTTCCCCCCGGAAAGGGCTAGGGGGTGAGCAGTTCTTC
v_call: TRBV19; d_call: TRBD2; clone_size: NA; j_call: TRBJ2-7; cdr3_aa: CASSKVAGENEQYF; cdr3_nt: TGTGCCAGTAGCAAGGTAGCGGGGGAAAACGAGCAGTACTTC
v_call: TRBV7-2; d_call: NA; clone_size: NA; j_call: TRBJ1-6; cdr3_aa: CASSLAWSNSPLHF; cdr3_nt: TGTGCCAGCAGCTTAGCATGGAGTAATTCACCCCTCCACTTT
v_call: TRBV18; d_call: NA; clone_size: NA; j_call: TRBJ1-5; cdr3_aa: CASSPRGVNSNQPQHF; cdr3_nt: TGTGCCAGCTCACCACGGGGGGTTAATAGCAATCAGCCCCAGCATTTT
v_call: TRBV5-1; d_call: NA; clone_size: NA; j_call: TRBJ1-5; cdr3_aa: CASSLVPEGQPQHF; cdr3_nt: TGCGCCAGCAGCTTGGTCCCGGAGGGACAGCCCCAGCATTTT
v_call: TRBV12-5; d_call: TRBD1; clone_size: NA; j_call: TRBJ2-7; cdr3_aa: CASGSSDRSYEQYF; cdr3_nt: TGTGCTAGTGGTTCCTCGGACAGGTCCTACGAGCAGTACTTC
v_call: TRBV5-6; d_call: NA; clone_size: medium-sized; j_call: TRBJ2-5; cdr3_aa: CASSLALQAETQYF; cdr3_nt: TGTGCCAGCAGCTTGGCCCTTCAGGCCGAGACCCAGTACTTC
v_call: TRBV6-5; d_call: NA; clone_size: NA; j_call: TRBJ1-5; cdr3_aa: CASTEGFSNQPQHF; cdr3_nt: TGTGCAAGCACGGAGGGTTTCAGCAATCAGCCCCAGCATTTT
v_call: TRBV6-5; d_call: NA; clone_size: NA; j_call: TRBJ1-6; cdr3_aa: CASSGGYSPLHF; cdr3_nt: TGTGCCAGCTCGGGGGGCTATTCACCCCTCCACTTT
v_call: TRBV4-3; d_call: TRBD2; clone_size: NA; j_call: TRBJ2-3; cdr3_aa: CASSQDLASGGYSTDTQYF; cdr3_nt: TGCGCCAGCAGCCAAGATCTAGCTAGCGGGGGATACAGCACAGATACGCAGTATTTT
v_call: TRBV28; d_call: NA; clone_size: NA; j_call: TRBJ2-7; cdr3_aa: CASSLYRAHYEQYF; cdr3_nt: TGTGCCAGCAGTTTATACAGGGCCCACTACGAGCAGTACTTC
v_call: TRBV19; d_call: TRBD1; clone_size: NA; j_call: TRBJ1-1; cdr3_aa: CASIGTGMATEAFF; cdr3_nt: TGTGCCAGTATCGGGACAGGGATGGCCACTGAAGCTTTCTTT